The 28 T cell receptor beta chains presented below share a single source sample, sequenced in a study of T-cell memory formation after mild COVID-19. TCRdb reprocessed the 5' RACE reads via MiXCR and lists one record per CDR3 protein. The table includes roughly 100,000 distinct CDR3 sequences, around an eighth detected once. The sequenced sample was PBMCs or a T cell subset sorted from them (not recorded which). These TCRs come from an adult woman who had mild COVID-19 (a few samples of this study predate the infection). Cell type and time point are not known.

The V and J genes are TRBV3-1 and TRBJ2-1; 9 nucleotides match TRBD2. The CDR3 consists of 15 residues. The germline CDR1 and CDR2 sequences are LGHDT and YNNKEL (reference sequence). V was pared by 1 base and J by 7 bases, with 5 bases of the junction left unmatched. CDR3 bases: TGTGCCAGCAGCCAAGGCGGGGGGGCCACAAATGAGCAGTTCTTC. It translates to CASSQGGGATNEQFF.

This clonotype has just a few counts. The chain uses TRBV6-1 and TRBJ2-7, with D uncertain. Trimming cost V 10 bases and J 1 base, with 14 bases left between them. The V gene's germline CDR1 is MNHNS and CDR2 SASEGT. The CDR3 is made up of 13 amino acids. CDR3 region: CATYRLTSYEQYF. The CDR3 DNA reads TGTGCCACCTATCGGCTAACGTCCTACGAGCAGTACTTC.

This clonotype was seen more than once but under ten times. The genes are TRBV5-1 and TRBJ2-1, with 9 nucleotides matching TRBD2. The V segment lost 3 bases and the J segment 6 bases; nucleotides outside the gene matches: 7. Germline assignment: CDR1 SGHRS and CDR2 YFSETQ. The CDR3 is 15 amino acids. The CDR3 here is CASSSTPGLANEQFF. For the CDR3, the DNA is TGCGCCAGCAGCTCTACGCCGGGACTAGCCAATGAGCAGTTCTTC.

This clonotype was counted at least ten times. The rearrangement uses TRBV29-1 and TRBJ1-2, with 9 bases lining up with TRBD1. Germline V gene data show CDR1 as SQVTM and CDR2 as ANQGSEA. J gave up 5 bases and V 3 bases, and 10 bases lay outside the gene matches. This CDR3 is 15 amino acids long. The CDR3 protein is CSVDSRDREPYGYTF. The CDR3 DNA sequence: TGCAGCGTTGATAGCCGGGACAGGGAACCGTATGGCTACACCTTC. The full variable domain, its missing parts supplied by reference TRBV29-1 and TRBJ1-2, is SAVISQKPSRDICQRGTSLTIQCQVDSQVTMMFWYRQQPGQSLTLIATANQGSEATYESGFVIDKFPISRPNLTFSTLTVSNMSPEDSSIYLCSVDSRDREPYGYTFGSGTRLTVV.

This clonotype was counted between two and nine times. The J gene is TRBJ2-3, the V gene TRBV7-6, with TRBD1 identical over 9 bases. The CDR3 runs 15 residues. V shed 1 base, J shed 5 bases, and the junction held 4 bases outside the gene matches. Germline CDR1 is SGHVS and CDR2 is FNYEAQ. DNA of the CDR3: TGTGCCAGCAGCTTAGACAGGGGGCAAGGAGATACGCAGTATTTT. Amino acids: CASSLDRGQGDTQYF.

This clonotype was seen many times. J is TRBJ1-2 and V is TRBV6-1; 11 positions match TRBD1. This CDR3 contains 15 residues. After removal of 4 bases from V and 5 bases from J, the junction contained 6 bases not matched to a gene. The germline V gene has CDR1 MNHNS and CDR2 SASEGT. CDR3 nucleotides: TGTGCCAGCAGTGTTCCTGGGACAGGGGGTTATGGCTACACCTTC. The encoded protein is CASSVPGTGGYGYTF.

The chain has TRBV7-9 and TRBJ2-7; TRBD1 might be the D (6 bases). The V end was cut by 5 bases, the J end by 0 bases, with 11 bases between. The germline CDR1 and CDR2 sequences are SEHNR and FQNEAQ (reference sequence). This CDR3 region has 14 residues. The CDR3 DNA reads as TGTGCCAGCAGCCCGCAGGGGAACTCCTACGAGCAGTACTTC. Translation: CASSPQGNSYEQYF.

The genes are TRBV30 and TRBJ2-1; 12 bases are shared with TRBD2. V was pared by 8 bases and J by 7 bases, with 24 bases of the junction left unmatched. Germline CDR1 reads GTSNPN; CDR2 reads SVGIG (reference sequence). The CDR3 covers 19 residues. The CDR3 loop is CARGQQGLAGGPGLNEQFF. In DNA, the CDR3 is TGTGCCCGGGGACAGCAGGGTCTAGCGGGAGGGCCGGGTTTGAATGAGCAGTTCTTC.

This clonotype was found a few times. This chain uses TRBV19 with TRBJ2-7; D ambiguous. Germline CDR1 LNHDA, CDR2 SQIVND (reference sequence). The CDR3 sequence is 14 residues long. Trimming removed 3 bases from V and 1 base from J, with 10 bases in between. CDR3 DNA sequence: TGTGCCAGTAGTATCACCCCGGCTTCCTACGAGCAGTACTTC. Its protein product is CASSITPASYEQYF.

The sample holds a few counts of this clonotype. The chain recombines TRBV13 with TRBJ2-7, with TRBD1 matching 7 bases. J was trimmed by 4 bases and V by 8 bases; bases with no gene match: 11. The CDR3 spans 14 residues. CDR1 and CDR2 (germline): PRHDT, FYEKMQ (reference sequence). As DNA, the CDR3 is TGTGCCAGCGGACCGGGACAGCGACATTACGAGCAGTACTTC. This sequence encodes CASGPGQRHYEQYF.

This clonotype was seen a few times. The chain links TRBV12-3 or TRBV12-4 to TRBJ2-3; D call uncertain. CDR3 length: 13 residues. V gave up 3 bases and J gave up 1 base, with 5 bases separating them. CDR3 sequence (DNA): TGTGCCAGCAGTTTTGGGGGCACAGATACGCAGTATTTT. This encodes CASSFGGTDTQYF.

The table lists this clonotype with a few counts. V gene TRBV7-2 combines with J gene TRBJ2-7; D is uncertain. This CDR3 spans 14 amino acids. Germline CDR1 SGHTA, CDR2 FQGNSA. Trimming left V 3 bases short and J 2 bases short, with 11 bases between. The CDR3 DNA sequence: TGTGCCAGCAGCTTCGGGCAAGCGACCTACGAGCAGTACTTC. Protein: CASSFGQATYEQYF.

The CDR3 sequence is CASGAPDYNEQFF. DNA of the CDR3: TGTGCCAGCGGGGCACCGGACTACAATGAGCAGTTCTTC. The J gene is TRBJ2-1, the V gene TRBV3-1, with D maybe TRBD1 (5 bases). The CDR3 is 13 residues long. CDR1 and CDR2 from the germline V gene are LGHDT and YNNKEL (reference sequence). V was trimmed by 8 bases and J by 3 bases, leaving 11 bases between them.

The gene calls are TRBV4-2 and TRBJ1-5; 7 bases agree with TRBD1. This CDR3 region has 16 residues. Germline V gene sequence: CDR1 LGHNA, CDR2 YNFKEQ. The V gene end was trimmed by 1 base and the J gene end by 4 bases; junction bases not matched to a gene: 7. The CDR3 is CASSQGQGVVNQPQHF. In DNA form, the CDR3 reads TGTGCCAGCAGCCAAGGGCAGGGGGTGGTTAATCAGCCCCAGCATTTT.

The chain employs TRBV12-3 or TRBV12-4 and TRBJ2-7; the D gene is possibly TRBD2 (5 bases). V dropped 0 bases and J dropped 3 bases, with 9 bases sitting between them. The CDR3 sequence is 14 residues long. The CDR3 DNA follows: TGTGCCAGCAGTTTAGCGGGAGAGATCTACGAGCAGTACTTC. Its protein product is CASSLAGEIYEQYF.

This clonotype was detected a few times. V is TRBV9 and J is TRBJ2-7; possibly TRBD1 or TRBD2 for D (5 bases each). V was clipped by 3 bases and J by 4 bases, with 11 bases between them. The CDR3 is made up of 13 amino acids. CDR1 is SGDLS, CDR2 YYNGEE, per germline. DNA for the CDR3: TGTGCCAGCAGCGCGGGACCCGCTTACGAGCAGTACTTC. Protein: CASSAGPAYEQYF.

This clonotype was found many times. V and J are TRBV5-6 and TRBJ1-3, with TRBD1 matching 7 bases. Per germline, CDR1 SGHDT and CDR2 YYEEEE. This CDR3 comprises 15 residues. Germline trimming cut 3 bases from V and 0 bases from J; bases unmatched to any gene: 3. The CDR3 sequence is CASSWRTGSGNTIYF. CDR3 coding DNA: TGTGCCAGCAGCTGGCGGACAGGCTCTGGAAACACCATATATTTT.

This clonotype came up a few times. The chain uses TRBV29-1 and TRBJ2-7, with 9 bases fitting TRBD1. Germline trimming cut 3 bases from V and 2 bases from J; bases unmatched to any gene: 11. The CDR3 loop spans 16 amino acids. Germline V gene sequence: CDR1 SQVTM, CDR2 ANQGSEA. The CDR3 is CSVEWATGGHTYEQYF. The CDR3 DNA reads as TGCAGCGTTGAGTGGGCAACAGGGGGCCACACCTACGAGCAGTACTTC.

This clonotype occurred many times. The chain links TRBV6-5 to TRBJ2-7; D may match TRBD1 or TRBD2 (5 bases each). The CDR3 runs 14 residues. Germline CDR1 and CDR2: MNHEY and SVGAGI. V lost 1 base and J lost 5, with 12 bases in between. The CDR3 region has the DNA TGTGCCAGCAGTTACTGGCCCGGGGACCACGAGCAGTACTTC. It codes for CASSYWPGDHEQYF.

This rearrangement joins TRBV4-1 to TRBJ2-5; D unresolved. Per the germline V gene, CDR1 is MGHRA and CDR2 is YSYEKL. This CDR3 contains 13 residues. Trimming stripped 1 base from V and 0 bases from J, with 3 bases between. In DNA, the CDR3 is TGCGCCAGCAGCCAAGTCGACCAAGAGACCCAGTACTTC. Translation gives CASSQVDQETQYF.

This clonotype was detected a few times. The rearrangement joins TRBV5-1 to TRBJ1-1, with a tentative D call TRBD1 (5 bases). The CDR3 length is 15 residues. Trimming took 7 bases from V and 1 from J, leaving 17 bases between them. The V gene's germline CDR1 is SGHRS and CDR2 YFSETQ. CDR3 sequence: CASRRPDTPNTEAFF. Written as DNA, the CDR3 is TGCGCCAGCCGGCGGCCGGACACTCCGAACACTGAAGCTTTCTTT.

The chain recombines TRBV12-3 or TRBV12-4 with TRBJ2-7, with a weak D call TRBD1 (5 bases). Trimming took off 4 bases at V and 1 base at J, with 11 bases between the two ends. The CDR3 runs to 14 residues. The CDR3 reads CASSSPTVSYEQYF. The CDR3 region has the DNA TGTGCCAGCAGTTCGCCGACAGTTTCCTACGAGCAGTACTTC.

A few counts support this clonotype. This sequence joins TRBV5-1 and TRBJ2-7, with D hard to call. Germline values: CDR1 SGHRS, CDR2 YFSETQ. V was trimmed by 4 bases and J by 0 bases, leaving 14 bases between them. The CDR3 has 15 amino acids. CDR3 DNA: TGCGCCAGCAGCCCTCCGTTGACCGGCTCCTACGAGCAGTACTTC. Residues: CASSPPLTGSYEQYF.

This clonotype turned up a few times. The chain uses TRBV4-1 and TRBJ2-5; D is perhaps TRBD2 (7 bases). Trimming left V 5 bases short and J 5 bases short, with 15 bases between. There are 14 residues in the CDR3. CDR1 and CDR2 from the germline V gene are MGHRA and YSYEKL. DNA for the CDR3: TGCGCCAGCAGCGGGGAGGGGGGTACGGAGACCCAGTACTTC. This encodes CASSGEGGTETQYF.

This clonotype was picked up many times. The chain recombines TRBV7-6 with TRBJ2-5; 11 nucleotides line up with TRBD2. The CDR3 runs to 16 residues. Germline loops: CDR1 SGHVS, CDR2 FNYEAQ. Trimming took 5 bases from V and 11 from J; bases not matched to a gene: 16. The CDR3 coding sequence is TGTGCCAGCAGCGCCAGGAGTACTAGCGGGGGTGAAGGGCAGTACTTC. Amino acids: CASSARSTSGGEGQYF.

The J gene is TRBJ2-3, the V gene TRBV7-9; no definite D call. Trimming removed 3 bases from V and 0 bases from J, with 10 bases in between. This CDR3 has 15 amino acids. Per germline, CDR1 SEHNR and CDR2 FQNEAQ (reference sequence). CDR3 coding DNA: TGTGCCAGCAGCTTGGGTATGACTAGCACAGATACGCAGTATTTT. Translating it yields CASSLGMTSTDTQYF.

This clonotype was seen only a few times. The chain carries TRBV13 and TRBJ2-7; D may be TRBD2 (6 bases). The CDR3 has 16 amino acids. With 7 bases removed from V and 2 bases from J, the gap between germline ends came to 21 bases. The germline V gene has CDR1 PRHDT and CDR2 FYEKMQ (reference sequence). CDR3 DNA sequence: TGTGCCAGCACCCCACCGGGGGAGGAGGGTACCTACGAGCAGTACTTC. Translated: CASTPPGEEGTYEQYF.

This chain links TRBV9 with TRBJ2-7; D call uncertain. The CDR3 has 14 amino acids. The germline V and J ends were trimmed by 0 bases and 4 bases, with 11 bases remaining between them. Germline CDR1 is SGDLS and CDR2 is YYNGEE. The DNA for the CDR3 is TGTGCCAGCAGCGTAGATGAGGAAGGGTACGAGCAGTACTTC. Its protein is CASSVDEEGYEQYF.